The clone carrying this T cell receptor beta chain was observed a few times. Its antigen is not identified. Per the germline V gene, CDR1 is MNHEY and CDR2 is SVGAGI. CDR3 size: 14 residues. Trimming took 5 bases from V and 1 from J; bases not matched to a gene: 1. Four PCR rounds used nested alpha and beta constant region primers plus the SP2 primer. Alpha and beta constant region primers primed reverse transcription for blood and skin samples. Using its own MiXCR run on the 5' RACE reads, TCRdb lists one record per CDR3 protein. The repertoire holds about 62,000 distinct CDR3 sequences, with 8% as singletons. This sample stems from a study of naive and memory T cell subsets. General study results and limits: This RNA-based method may be sensitive to activation-related transcript changes.

A UMI-containing oligonucleotide was joined by 3' ligation to the TCR cDNA template. Unsorted total RNA, roughly 1 to 1000 ng, was DNase treated before reverse transcription. This sequence originates from a female donor in good health. V gene TRBV6-5 combines with J gene TRBJ2-2; 7 nucleotides agree with TRBD1. CDR3 in amino acids: CASSGDRNTGELFF. The CDR3 bases are TGTGCCAGCAGTGGGGACAGGAACACCGGGGAGCTGTTTTTT.